The 17 T cell receptor beta chains listed next were all sequenced from one sample in a study of T cells in localized non-small cell lung cancer. The method was immunoSEQ multiplex PCR; TCRdb's version includes in-frame clones alone and lacks a portion of them. The sample has 800 to 1,100 clones; 20% to 25% are singletons. The input for sequencing was normal lung tissue next to the tumor, taken before any cancer treatment. The receptor set was obtained from a woman aged 35-75 years with stage III lung adenocarcinoma.

This chain connects TRBV23-1 to TRBJ1-1; the D is unclear. TRBV23-1 is given ORF status, its function remaining uncertain. V was cut by 6 bases and J by 1 base, with 9 bases left in between. There are 13 residues in the CDR3. For the CDR3, the DNA is TGCGCCAGCAGCCTACATCCGAACACTGAAGCTTTCTTT. Amino acids: CASSLHPNTEAFF.

V gene TRBV29-1 combines with J gene TRBJ2-3, with TRBD2 matching 12 bases. The junction had 10 bases not matched to a gene; V was cut back by 0 bases and J by 3 bases. Germline assignment: CDR1 SQVTM and CDR2 ANQGSEA. CDR3 length: 18 residues. CDR3 amino acids: CSVEELGWGTSGTDTQYF. Here the CDR3 DNA reads TGCAGCGTTGAAGAATTGGGATGGGGGACTAGCGGGACAGATACGCAGTATTTT.

This CDR3 reads CASSLGQGGSGANVLTF. CDR3 coding DNA: TGTGCCAGCTCACTAGGACAGGGGGGCTCTGGGGCCAACGTCCTGACTTTC. The chain has TRBV18 and TRBJ2-6; 10 positions agree with TRBD1. The CDR3 consists of 17 residues. With 4 bases clipped from V and 0 bases from J, the junction kept 3 bases outside the gene matches. The germline V gene encodes CDR1 KGHSH and CDR2 LQKENI.

The chain has TRBV25-1 and TRBJ2-1, with D maybe TRBD1 (5 bases). The V gene's germline CDR1 is MGHDK and CDR2 SYGVNS. Trimming removed 0 bases at V and 16 bases at J, with 13 bases between. The CDR3 length is 12 residues. In DNA, the CDR3 is TGTGCCAGCAGTGAATATAAAGGGGCGGTTTTCTTC. Residues: CASSEYKGAVFF.

By frequency in the sample, this clone is large. The rearrangement joins TRBV11-3 to TRBJ1-4, with D perhaps matching TRBD1 (5 bases). Germline CDR1 reads SGHNT; CDR2 reads YENEEA. The CDR3 contains 14 residues. The V end was cut by 1 base, the J end by 8 bases, with 11 bases between. The CDR3 sequence: CASSLGPRGEKLFF. The CDR3 nucleotides read TGTGCCAGCAGCTTAGGCCCGAGGGGAGAAAAACTGTTTTTT.

By share, this clone counts as medium-sized. The gene calls are TRBV11-3 and TRBJ2-6; D is unclear. Germline V gives CDR1 SGHNT, CDR2 YENEEA. The V and J ends lost 4 bases and 0 bases respectively, with 7 bases between them. CDR3 length: 15 residues. CDR3 DNA sequence: TGTGCCAGCAGCTCCAGGATCTCTGGGGCCAACGTCCTGACTTTC. Its translation is CASSSRISGANVLTF. Filled out from reference TRBV11-3 and TRBJ2-6, the complete variable domain reads EAGVVQSPRYKIIEKKQPVAFWCNPISGHNTLYWYLQNLGQGPELLIRYENEEAVDDSQLPKDRFSAERLKGVDSTLKIQPAELGDSAVYLCASSSRISGANVLTFGAGSRLTVL.

By its share, this clone is medium-sized. The chain has TRBV6-8 and TRBJ2-7, with 8 bases aligning to TRBD2. CDR1 is MNHGY, CDR2 SAAAGT, per germline. After removal of 5 bases from V and 1 base from J, the junction contained 7 bases not matched to a gene. The CDR3 is 15 amino acids. For the CDR3, the DNA is TGTGCCAGCAGTGAGTGGTCTAGCGGGTCCTACGAGCAGTACTTC. It specifies CASSEWSSGSYEQYF.

This clone has more than one count but fewer than ten. V and J are TRBV11-3 and TRBJ2-7; 7 bases line up with TRBD1. The germline V gene encodes CDR1 SGHNT and CDR2 YENEEA. This CDR3 spans 16 amino acids. V lost 2 bases to trimming and J lost 4 bases; unmatched junction nucleotides: 11. The CDR3 is CASSLNRGLSGYEQYF. The CDR3 coding sequence is TGTGCCAGCAGCTTAAATAGGGGGCTTTCGGGGTACGAGCAGTACTTC. Full variable domain (rest looked up from reference TRBV11-3 and TRBJ2-7): EAGVVQSPRYKIIEKKQPVAFWCNPISGHNTLYWYLQNLGQGPELLIRYENEEAVDDSQLPKDRFSAERLKGVDSTLKIQPAELGDSAVYLCASSLNRGLSGYEQYFGPGTRLTVT.

This clone was picked up a small number of times. The chain uses TRBV11-3 and TRBJ2-7; D might be TRBD2 (6 bases). The CDR3 length is 16 residues. Deletions cut 2 bases from V and 7 bases from J, with 21 bases between. CDR1 and CDR2 (germline): SGHNT, YENEEA. The CDR3 protein is CASSLFAGRQPREQYF. CDR3 in DNA: TGTGCCAGCAGCTTATTCGCGGGGCGCCAACCTAGGGAGCAGTACTTC.

The chain joins TRBV19 to TRBJ2-7, with unresolved D. CDR3 length: 13 residues. V was trimmed by 1 base and J by 6 bases, leaving 10 bases between them. Germline CDR1 is LNHDA and CDR2 is SQIVND (reference sequence). The CDR3 spells CASSIVDRREQYF. The CDR3 DNA reads as TGTGCCAGTAGTATAGTCGACCGGCGCGAGCAGTACTTC. Complete variable domain (other parts from reference TRBV19 and TRBJ2-7): DGGITQSPKYLFRKEGQNVTLSCEQNLNHDAMYWYRQDPGQGLRLIYYSQIVNDFQKGDIAEGYSVSREKKESFPLTVTSAQKNPTAFYLCASSIVDRREQYFGPGTRLTVT.

By share of the sample, this clone is large (0.1 to 1%). This sequence joins TRBV6-8 and TRBJ2-7, with TRBD2 as a possible D gene (6 bases). V was pared by 6 bases and J by 4 bases, with 25 bases between. The CDR3 is 17 residues long. CDR1 and CDR2 from the germline V gene are MNHGY and SAAAGT. The DNA for the CDR3 is TGTGCCAGCAGCATCAACATATTAGCGGAAATTCCATACGAGCAGTACTTC. As protein: CASSINILAEIPYEQYF.

This clone occurred a few times. The chain joins TRBV6-8 to TRBJ2-7, with 12 nucleotides matching TRBD2. The germline CDR1 and CDR2 sequences are MNHGY and SAAAGT. CDR3 length: 15 residues. V lost 6 bases and J lost 3; bases outside the gene matches: 6. In DNA form, the CDR3 reads TGTGCCAGCAGCTCCACTAGCGGGGGGTTCTACGAGCAGTACTTC. Translating it yields CASSSTSGGFYEQYF.

The CDR3 DNA reads as TGTGCCAGTACGCCCGCGGGGAGCTTCTACGAGCAGTACTTC. Protein: CASTPAGSFYEQYF. The V and J genes are TRBV19 and TRBJ2-7; D might be TRBD2 (6 bases). CDR1 is LNHDA, CDR2 SQIVND, per germline (reference sequence). The V gene lost 7 bases and the J gene lost 3 bases, with 16 bases spanning the gap. The CDR3 covers 14 residues.

This clone was seen a handful of times. The CDR3 reads CASSPGVSRTPYEQYF. For the CDR3, the DNA is TGTGCCAGCAGCCCTGGGGTCTCGCGGACCCCCTACGAGCAGTACTTC. The J gene is TRBJ2-7, the V gene TRBV11-3, with D unclear. CDR3 length: 16 amino acids. V was clipped by 5 bases and J by 2 bases, with 19 bases between them. Germline CDR1 SGHNT, CDR2 YENEEA. Full variable domain (rest looked up from reference TRBV11-3 and TRBJ2-7): EAGVVQSPRYKIIEKKQPVAFWCNPISGHNTLYWYLQNLGQGPELLIRYENEEAVDDSQLPKDRFSAERLKGVDSTLKIQPAELGDSAVYLCASSPGVSRTPYEQYFGPGTRLTVT.

This chain connects TRBV19 to TRBJ2-5, with TRBD2 matching over 11 bases. V lost 2 bases to trimming and J lost 4 bases; unmatched junction nucleotides: 3. The germline gives CDR1 LNHDA, CDR2 SQIVND (reference sequence). This CDR3 comprises 15 residues. CDR3 loop: CASSIITSGRETQYF. The CDR3 DNA is TGTGCCAGTAGTATAATAACTAGCGGGAGAGAGACCCAGTACTTC. The whole variable domain, remainder taken from reference TRBV19 and TRBJ2-5, is DGGITQSPKYLFRKEGQNVTLSCEQNLNHDAMYWYRQDPGQGLRLIYYSQIVNDFQKGDIAEGYSVSREKKESFPLTVTSAQKNPTAFYLCASSIITSGRETQYFGPGTRLLVL.

This clone rates as medium-sized. This chain uses TRBV11-3 with TRBJ1-2; 8 bases are a match to TRBD1. Germline V gene data show CDR1 as SGHNT and CDR2 as YENEEA. V shed 6 bases and J 4 bases; nucleotides not matched to a gene: 10. CDR3 length: 15 residues. The CDR3 region is CASRSSDREGYGYTF. CDR3 DNA sequence: TGTGCCAGCAGATCCTCGGACAGGGAGGGCTATGGCTACACCTTC.

The table lists this clone with a few counts. The junction departs from the called germline gene at one end, perhaps through a read error. The chain combines TRBV11-3 with TRBJ2-2, with D possibly TRBD2 on 6 matching bases. CDR1 SGHNT and CDR2 YENEEA come from the germline V gene. The CDR3 length is 17 residues. CDR3: CASSLDVKEGNNGELFF. For the CDR3, the DNA is TGTGCCAGCAGCTTGGACGTCAAGGAGGGAAACAACGGGGAGCTGTTTTTT.